This T cell receptor (beta chain) was sequenced in a study of blood T cell repertoires in COVID-19. Assignment of participants to cohorts was predicated upon participant-reported clinical history. Symptom resolution, clearance, or two negative PCRs marked the recovered donors of Cohort 3. In the study's own analysis: Amplification from reference gene primers served as the basis for estimated nucleated cell counts. The data were produced by immunoSEQ multiplex PCR, yet TCRdb's version contains in-frame clones alone and is incomplete. That table supplies the V and J calls and clone size; D and trimming were determined from the DNA. The table lists about 280,000 clones, roughly nine tenths of them singletons, with less than 2% in the top ten. The CDR3 is made up of 13 amino acids. Germline CDR1 reads MDHEN; CDR2 reads SYDVKM. The germline V and J ends were trimmed by 9 bases and 9 bases, with 15 bases remaining between them.

The receptor's source is a woman in her fifties or sixties who had recovered from COVID-19. Sequencing used PBMCs or T cells enriched from blood (not recorded which). The chain joins TRBV28 to TRBJ1-6; D perhaps matches TRBD1 (6 bases). CDR3 nucleotide sequence: TGTGCCAGTAATTCAGGGGTGGGTTCACCCCTCCACTTT. As protein: CASNSGVGSPLHF.